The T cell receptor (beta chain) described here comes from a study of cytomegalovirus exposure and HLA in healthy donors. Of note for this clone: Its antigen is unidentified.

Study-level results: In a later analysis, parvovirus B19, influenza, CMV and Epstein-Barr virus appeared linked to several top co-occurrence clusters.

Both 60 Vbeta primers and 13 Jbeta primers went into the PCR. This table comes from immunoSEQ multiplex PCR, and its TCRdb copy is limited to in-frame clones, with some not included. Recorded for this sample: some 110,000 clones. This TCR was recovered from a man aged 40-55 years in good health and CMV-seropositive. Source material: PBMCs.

The CDR3 protein is CASSRGDYNEQFF. In DNA form, the CDR3 reads TGTGCCAGCAGCCGAGGTGATTACAATGAGCAGTTCTTC. The genes are TRBV11-3 and TRBJ2-1, with D uncertain. Germline V gene sequence: CDR1 SGHNT, CDR2 YENEEA. The CDR3 is 13 amino acids. V was shortened by 5 bases and J by 4 bases, with 9 bases between the two germline ends. Full variable domain (remainder filled in from reference TRBV11-3 and TRBJ2-1): EAGVVQSPRYKIIEKKQPVAFWCNPISGHNTLYWYLQNLGQGPELLIRYENEEAVDDSQLPKDRFSAERLKGVDSTLKIQPAELGDSAVYLCASSRGDYNEQFFGPGTRLTVL.